Shown below are 22 T cell receptor beta chains from a single sample sequenced in a study of response to subunit inactivated influenza vaccine. MiXCR, run by TCRdb on the RT-PCR reads, gives a single entry per CDR3 protein. The data show roughly 710,000 distinct CDR3 sequences, roughly 15% seen once. This specimen consisted of PBMCs from blood, obtained less than 15 days before vaccination. The source is a man aged 50 or older who received an inactivated influenza vaccine.

This clonotype appeared many times. The gene calls are TRBV27 and TRBJ2-7; 8 positions match TRBD2. From germline, CDR1 is MNHEY and CDR2 SMNVEV (reference sequence). The CDR3 extends over 14 amino acids. The ends lost 1 base at V and 4 bases at J; junction bases unmatched: 3. Written as DNA, the CDR3 is TGTGCCAGCAGTTTATGGAGCGGGGGTTACGAGCAGTACTTC. This encodes CASSLWSGGYEQYF.

This clonotype was seen at least ten times. This rearrangement joins TRBV10-2 to TRBJ1-5; weak D call: TRBD1 (5 bases). Germline-derived CDR1 and CDR2 are WSHSY and SAAADI. The CDR3 runs 18 residues. V was clipped by 6 bases and J by 0 bases, with 21 bases between them. CDR3 coding DNA: TGCGCCAGCAGCCCCGGGGGACCAACCCAGTATAGCAATCAGCCCCAGCATTTT. Its translation is CASSPGGPTQYSNQPQHF.

This chain connects TRBV20-1 to TRBJ2-5; tentatively, D is TRBD2 (6 bases). With 2 bases removed from V and 1 base from J, the gap between germline ends came to 11 bases. CDR3 length: 14 amino acids. Germline V gene lookup returns CDR1 DFQATT and CDR2 SNEGSKA (reference sequence). For the CDR3, the DNA is TGCAGTGCTAGAAATCCCGGGAGCCAAGAGACCCAGTACTTC. Translating gives CSARNPGSQETQYF.

This clonotype showed up just a few times. This chain uses TRBV14 with TRBJ2-3, with TRBD2 matching 11 bases. The CDR3 is 16 residues long. CDR1 SGHDN and CDR2 FVKESK come from the germline V gene. After removal of 1 base from V and 5 bases from J, the junction contained 5 bases not matched to a gene. This chain's CDR3 is CASSQVLAGGVDTQYF. The CDR3 DNA reads TGTGCCAGCAGCCAAGTATTAGCGGGAGGGGTAGATACGCAGTATTTT.

The V call is TRBV7-2, the J call TRBJ1-1, with 7 bases fitting TRBD1. The CDR3 runs 14 residues. CDR1 is SGHTA and CDR2 is FQGNSA in the germline V gene. Trimming removed 2 bases from V and 4 bases from J; junction bases left unmatched: 4. The CDR3 DNA reads as TGTGCCAGCAGCTTAACTAACAGGGGCACTGAAGCTTTCTTT. Translating gives CASSLTNRGTEAFF.

J is TRBJ2-1 and V is TRBV4-3; 10 nucleotides align to TRBD1. The junction had 7 bases not matched to a gene; V was cut back by 5 bases and J by 9 bases. CDR1 and CDR2 from the germline V gene are LGHNA and YSLEER. CDR3 length: 14 amino acids. In nucleotides, the CDR3 is TGCGCCAGCAGCGTACCCGGGACAGGGGTTGAGCAGTTCTTC. This codes for CASSVPGTGVEQFF.

J is TRBJ2-1 and V is TRBV12-3 or TRBV12-4, with TRBD2 identical over 7 bases. J gave up 8 bases and V 6 bases, and 16 bases lay outside the gene matches. The CDR3 has 16 residues. The DNA of the CDR3 is TGTGCCAGCAGCACTGGGGGAGGGAGCAGGAGTTATGAGCAGTTCTTC. This gives the protein CASSTGGGSRSYEQFF.

This clonotype came up a few times. V and J are TRBV20-1 and TRBJ2-7; D is ambiguous. Germline V lookup: CDR1 DFQATT, CDR2 SNEGSKA (reference sequence). This CDR3 is 11 amino acids long. V dropped 6 bases and J dropped 3 bases, with 9 bases sitting between them. The CDR3 region has the DNA TGCAGTGCCCTTACCCGCTACGAGCAGTACTTC. As protein: CSALTRYEQYF.

This chain joins TRBV5-1 and TRBJ2-1; 8 bases line up with TRBD1. CDR3 length: 14 residues. J was trimmed by 5 bases and V by 5 bases; bases with no gene match: 6. CDR1 and CDR2 from the germline V gene are SGHRS and YFSETQ. The CDR3 sequence: CASRTGTGDNEQFF. CDR3 nucleotides: TGCGCCAGCAGAACCGGGACAGGAGACAATGAGCAGTTCTTC.

The chain has TRBV3-1 and TRBJ2-3, with 7 positions matching TRBD1. CDR1 and CDR2 (germline): LGHDT, YNNKEL (reference sequence). Trimming took 4 bases from V and 11 from J; bases not matched to a gene: 9. CDR3 length equals 13 residues. CDR3 amino acids: CASSRSDRTRQYF. CDR3 nucleotides: TGTGCCAGCAGCCGTTCGGACAGGACAAGGCAGTATTTT.

This clonotype has a count of ten or more. The V gene is TRBV25-1, the J gene TRBJ2-1; weak D call: TRBD2 (5 bases). The CDR3 consists of 15 residues. In germline, CDR1 is MGHDK, CDR2 SYGVNS. The V and J ends lost 1 base and 4 bases respectively, with 11 bases between them. In DNA form, the CDR3 reads TGTGCCAGCAGTGAATTTGGGAGCTTATACAATGAGCAGTTCTTC. Translation: CASSEFGSLYNEQFF.

J is TRBJ2-3 and V is TRBV7-9; TRBD1 agrees at 10 bases. Germline CDR1 reads SEHNR; CDR2 reads FQNEAQ (reference sequence). V trimming: 4 bases; J trimming: 2 bases; junction bases outside the gene matches: 3. CDR3 length: 15 residues. CDR3 in amino acids: CASSSTGGHTDTQYF. The CDR3 coding sequence is TGTGCCAGCAGCTCGACAGGGGGCCACACAGATACGCAGTATTTT.

The chain combines TRBV28 with TRBJ2-7; 7 bases agree with TRBD1. The length of the CDR3 is 16 residues. In germline, CDR1 is MDHEN, CDR2 SYDVKM. The junction had 15 bases not matched to a gene; V was cut back by 6 bases and J by 4 bases. CDR3 bases: TGTGCCAGCAGCCTACTCGGACAGGCTGCCGAGTACGAGCAGTACTTC. Translation gives CASSLLGQAAEYEQYF.

The gene calls are TRBV4-2 and TRBJ2-5, with D possibly TRBD2 on 6 matching bases. CDR1 and CDR2 (germline): LGHNA, YNFKEQ. The CDR3 is 15 amino acids. The V end lost 4 bases, the J end lost 0 bases, and 12 bases lay between the germline ends. In nucleotides, the CDR3 is TGTGCCAGCAGCCGAAGTAGCGGCCACCAAGAGACCCAGTACTTC. Encoded protein: CASSRSSGHQETQYF.

This chain connects TRBV4-3 to TRBJ1-5; D ambiguous. The V gene lost 0 bases and the J gene lost 2 bases, with 8 bases spanning the gap. The CDR3 length is 15 residues. Germline CDR1 and CDR2: LGHNA and YSLEER. The CDR3, as DNA: TGCGCCAGCAGCCAAGATAACGGGGGCAATCAGCCCCAGCATTTT. Amino acids: CASSQDNGGNQPQHF.

CDR3 protein: CASSYLRDEQFF. CDR3 sequence (DNA): TGTGCCAGCAGTTATCTTAGAGATGAGCAGTTCTTC. The rearrangement links TRBV28 to TRBJ2-1; D remains unclear. In germline, CDR1 is MDHEN, CDR2 SYDVKM. V was cut by 4 bases and J by 8 bases, with 9 bases left in between. CDR3 length equals 12 residues. Filled out from reference TRBV28 and TRBJ2-1, the complete variable domain reads DVKVTQSSRYLVKRTGEKVFLECVQDMDHENMFWYRQDPGLGLRLIYFSYDVKMKEKGDIPEGYSVSREKKERFSLILESASTNQTSMYLCASSYLRDEQFFGPGTRLTVL.

The rearrangement links TRBV18 to TRBJ1-2; weak D call: TRBD1 (6 bases). Trimming left V 5 bases short and J 4 bases short, with 11 bases between. The CDR3 is 13 amino acids. In germline, CDR1 is KGHSH, CDR2 LQKENI. The CDR3 here is CASSNREGYGYTF. The CDR3 bases are TGTGCCAGCTCAAACAGGGAGGGCTATGGCTACACCTTC.

This clonotype came up a few times. The chain uses TRBV2 and TRBJ2-4; D is possibly TRBD1 (5 bases). The CDR3 length is 15 residues. The V and J ends lost 3 bases and 9 bases respectively, with 18 bases between them. Germline CDR1 reads SNHLY; CDR2 reads FYNNEI. CDR3 sequence reads: CASSDRLGQAFIQYF. As DNA, the CDR3 is TGTGCCAGCAGTGACCGGTTGGGGCAGGCATTCATTCAGTACTTC. Based on the CDR3 plus reference TRBV2 and TRBJ2-4, the full variable domain is EPEVTQTPSHQVTQMGQEVILRCVPISNHLYFYWYRQILGQKVEFLVSFYNNEISEKSEIFDDQFSVERPDGSNFTLKIRSTKLEDSAMYFCASSDRLGQAFIQYFGAGTRLSVL.

This clonotype was seen many times. V and J are TRBV12-3 or TRBV12-4 and TRBJ1-5; maybe TRBD1 (6 bases). V was clipped by 8 bases and J by 7 bases, with 15 bases between them. This CDR3 is 13 amino acids long. Here the CDR3 reads CASSKGVVQPQHF. In DNA, the CDR3 is TGTGCCAGCTCGAAGGGGGTTGTGCAGCCCCAGCATTTT.

Many counts were recorded for this clonotype. J is TRBJ2-6 and V is TRBV19; D remains ambiguous. The CDR3 extends over 13 amino acids. Germline V gene data show CDR1 as LNHDA and CDR2 as SQIVND (reference sequence). The V end lost 8 bases, the J end lost 12 bases, and 17 bases lay between the germline ends. The CDR3 here is CASLNTNSVVLTF. The CDR3 region has the DNA TGTGCCAGTCTTAACACCAACTCGGTCGTCCTGACTTTC.

The V call is TRBV5-1, the J call TRBJ1-4, with 7 nucleotides matching TRBD1. Per the germline V gene, CDR1 is SGHRS and CDR2 is YFSETQ. Trimming took 2 bases from V and 8 from J; bases not matched to a gene: 6. The CDR3 contains 14 residues. CDR3 in DNA: TGCGCCAGCAGCTTAGGGGGCGGTGTCGAAAAACTGTTTTTT. Its translation is CASSLGGGVEKLFF.

The chain joins TRBV6-2 or TRBV6-3 to TRBJ2-1; 10 bases are shared with TRBD2. With 0 bases clipped from V and 1 base from J, the junction kept 12 bases outside the gene matches. The CDR3 runs 20 residues. Per the germline V gene, CDR1 is MNHEY and CDR2 is SVGEGT. The CDR3 is CASSYSLAGVLLRSYNEQFF. The CDR3 nucleotides read TGTGCCAGCAGTTACTCTCTAGCGGGAGTTTTACTCAGATCCTACAATGAGCAGTTCTTC.